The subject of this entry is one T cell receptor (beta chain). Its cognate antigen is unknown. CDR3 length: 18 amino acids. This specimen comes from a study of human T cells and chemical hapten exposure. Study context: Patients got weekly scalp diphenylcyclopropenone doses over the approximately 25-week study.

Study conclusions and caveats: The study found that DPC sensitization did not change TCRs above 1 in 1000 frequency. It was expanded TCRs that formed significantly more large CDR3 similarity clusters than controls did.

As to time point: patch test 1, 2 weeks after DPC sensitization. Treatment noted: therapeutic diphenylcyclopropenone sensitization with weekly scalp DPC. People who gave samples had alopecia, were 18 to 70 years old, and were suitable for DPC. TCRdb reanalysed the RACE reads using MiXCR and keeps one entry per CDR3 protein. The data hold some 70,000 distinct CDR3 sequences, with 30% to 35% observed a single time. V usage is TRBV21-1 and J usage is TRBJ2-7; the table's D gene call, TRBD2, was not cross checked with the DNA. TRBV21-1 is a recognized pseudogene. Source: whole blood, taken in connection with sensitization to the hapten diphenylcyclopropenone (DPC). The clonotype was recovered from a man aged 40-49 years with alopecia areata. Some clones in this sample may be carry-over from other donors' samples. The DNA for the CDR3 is TGTGCCAGCAGCAAAATGGGAGGGTTATGGCTTAAGACGTACGAGCAGTACTTC. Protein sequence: CASSKMGGLWLKTYEQYF.